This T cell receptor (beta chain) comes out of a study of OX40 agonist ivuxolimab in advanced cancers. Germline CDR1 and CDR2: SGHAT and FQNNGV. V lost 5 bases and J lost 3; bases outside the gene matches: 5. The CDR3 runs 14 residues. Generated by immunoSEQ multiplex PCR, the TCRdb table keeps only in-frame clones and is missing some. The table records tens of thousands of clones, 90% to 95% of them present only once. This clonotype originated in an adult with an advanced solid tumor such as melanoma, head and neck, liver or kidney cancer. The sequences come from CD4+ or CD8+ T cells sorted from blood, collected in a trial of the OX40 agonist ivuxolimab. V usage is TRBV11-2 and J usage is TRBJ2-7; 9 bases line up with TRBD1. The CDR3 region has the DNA TGTGCCAGCAGCGCCGGGACAGGGAGCTACGAGCAGTACTTC. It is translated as CASSAGTGSYEQYF.